This TCR beta chain was retrieved from a study of identical twins. Only a few counts were recorded for this clonotype. Its specificity is not known. TCRdb reprocessed the 5' RACE reads with MiXCR, giving one entry per CDR3 protein. The sample shows about 730,000 distinct CDR3 sequences, about 20% of them seen only once. The germline CDR1 and CDR2 sequences are LGHDT and YNNKEL (reference sequence). This CDR3 spans 16 amino acids. Trimming removed 2 bases at V and 1 base at J, with 13 bases between. Study-wide findings and caveats: Out-of-frame sharing of TCR alpha in monozygotic twins was underestimated by models. Analyses based on zero insertions could be partly confounded by invariant MAIT and iNKT cells.

The sample also formed part of further work on T cells expressing NK-cell markers.

This sequence was found in a young woman in good health. The sequenced sample consisted of PBMCs. The rearrangement links TRBV3-1 to TRBJ2-3; either TRBD1 or TRBD2 may supply D (6 bases each). The CDR3 loop reads CASSQILGGRTDTQYF. In DNA, the CDR3 is TGTGCCAGCAGCCAAATTTTAGGGGGGCGCACAGATACGCAGTATTTT.